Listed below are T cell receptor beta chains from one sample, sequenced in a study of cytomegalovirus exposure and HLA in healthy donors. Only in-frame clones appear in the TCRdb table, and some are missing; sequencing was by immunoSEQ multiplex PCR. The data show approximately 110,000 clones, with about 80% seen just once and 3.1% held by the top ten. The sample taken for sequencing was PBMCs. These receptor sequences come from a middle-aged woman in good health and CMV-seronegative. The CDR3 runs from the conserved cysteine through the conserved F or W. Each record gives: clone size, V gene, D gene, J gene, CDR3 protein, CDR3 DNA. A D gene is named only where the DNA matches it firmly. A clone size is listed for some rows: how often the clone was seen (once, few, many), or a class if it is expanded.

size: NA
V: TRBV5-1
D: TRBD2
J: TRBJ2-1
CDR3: CASSQGLASEQFF
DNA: TGCGCCAGCAGCCAAGGACTAGCTTCAGAGCAGTTCTTC

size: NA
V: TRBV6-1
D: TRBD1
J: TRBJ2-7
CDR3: CASSENPGGLFYEQYF
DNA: TGTGCCAGCAGTGAAAACCCAGGGGGCCTCTTTTACGAGCAGTACTTC

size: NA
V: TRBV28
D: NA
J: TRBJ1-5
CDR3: CASSPAAVSNQPQHF
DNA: TGTGCCAGCAGCCCCGCCGCAGTTAGCAATCAGCCCCAGCATTTT

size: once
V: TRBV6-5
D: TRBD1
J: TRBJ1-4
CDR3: CASSYRTGVNEKLFF
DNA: TGTGCCAGCAGTTACAGGACAGGGGTTAATGAAAAACTGTTTTTT

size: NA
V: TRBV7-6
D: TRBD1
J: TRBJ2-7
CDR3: CASSSGTGGYEQYF
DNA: TGTGCCAGCAGCTCCGGGACAGGAGGCTACGAGCAGTACTTC

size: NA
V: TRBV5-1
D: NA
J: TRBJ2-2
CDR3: CASRSSYRNTGELFF
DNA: TGCGCCAGCAGGTCTTCTTACAGGAACACCGGGGAGCTGTTTTTT

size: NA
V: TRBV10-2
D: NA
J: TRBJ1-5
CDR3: CASSESANQPQHF
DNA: TGCGCCAGCAGTGAGTCGGCCAATCAGCCCCAGCATTTT

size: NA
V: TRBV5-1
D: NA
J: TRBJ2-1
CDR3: CASSLGARYNEQFF
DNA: TGCGCCAGCAGCTTGGGTGCGCGGTACAATGAGCAGTTCTTC

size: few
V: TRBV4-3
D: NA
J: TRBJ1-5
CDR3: CASSQDRGNQPQHF
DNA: TGCGCCAGCAGCCAAGACAGGGGCAATCAGCCCCAGCATTTT

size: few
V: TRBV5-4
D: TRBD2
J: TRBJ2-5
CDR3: CASSLVRGFQETQYF
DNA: TGTGCCAGCAGCTTGGTGCGGGGGTTTCAAGAGACCCAGTACTTC

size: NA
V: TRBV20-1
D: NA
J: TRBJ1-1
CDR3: CSAIRRAEAFF
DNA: TGCAGTGCAATTAGGAGAGCTGAAGCTTTCTTT

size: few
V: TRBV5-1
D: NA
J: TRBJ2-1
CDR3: CASSLRREYPNEQFF
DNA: TGCGCCAGCAGCTTGCGTCGGGAGTATCCCAATGAGCAGTTCTTC

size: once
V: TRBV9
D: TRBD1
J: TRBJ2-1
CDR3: CASSNRDSYNEQFF
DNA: TGTGCCAGCAGCAACCGGGACAGCTACAATGAGCAGTTCTTC

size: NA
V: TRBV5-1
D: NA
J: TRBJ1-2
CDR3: CASSLTTDNYGYTF
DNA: TGCGCCAGCAGCCTTACGACAGATAACTATGGCTACACCTTC

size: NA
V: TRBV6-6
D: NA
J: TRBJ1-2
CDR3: CASRPQGLNYGYTF
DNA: TGTGCCAGCAGGCCACAGGGCCTTAACTATGGCTACACCTTC

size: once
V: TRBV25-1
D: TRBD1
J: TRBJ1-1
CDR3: CASSEGQVEAFF
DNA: TGTGCCAGCAGTGAGGGACAGGTCGAAGCTTTCTTT

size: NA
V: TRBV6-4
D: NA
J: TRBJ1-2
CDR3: CASSTGDSNYGYTF
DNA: TGTGCCAGCAGCACAGGAGATTCTAACTATGGCTACACCTTC

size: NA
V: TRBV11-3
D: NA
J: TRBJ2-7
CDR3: CASSIGASEQYF
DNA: TGTGCCAGCAGCATAGGCGCTTCCGAGCAGTACTTC

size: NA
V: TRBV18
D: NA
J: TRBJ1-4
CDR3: CASSGEEKLFF
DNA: TGTGCCAGCTCAGGGGAGGAAAAACTGTTTTTT

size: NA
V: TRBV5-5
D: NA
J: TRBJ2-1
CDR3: CASSLDSSSYNEQFF
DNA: TGTGCCAGCAGCTTGGACAGTAGCTCCTACAATGAGCAGTTCTTC

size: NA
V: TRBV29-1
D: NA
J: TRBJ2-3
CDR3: CSVGGGDTDTQYF
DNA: TGCAGCGTTGGAGGGGGAGACACAGATACGCAGTATTTT

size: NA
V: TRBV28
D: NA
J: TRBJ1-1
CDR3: CASRPQINTEAFF
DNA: TGTGCCAGCAGGCCACAAATTAACACTGAAGCTTTCTTT

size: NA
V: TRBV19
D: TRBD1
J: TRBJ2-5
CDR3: CASSKTGTGETQYF
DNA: TGTGCCAGCAGTAAGACCGGGACAGGAGAGACCCAGTACTTC

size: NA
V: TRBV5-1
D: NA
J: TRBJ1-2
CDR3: CASSLPDGGAGGYTF
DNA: TGCGCCAGCAGCTTGCCCGACGGAGGGGCGGGTGGCTACACCTTC